Each of the 27 T cell receptor beta chains below was sequenced from the same sample in a study of PD-1 blockade in classical Hodgkin lymphoma. Method: immunoSEQ multiplex PCR; TCRdb's copy keeps in-frame clones and lacks some. Of around 50,000 clones in the sample, about 76% were seen once. As for time point: cycle 4 day 1 (C4D1), after six to seven weeks of nivolumab. Every patient relapsed after autologous stem cell transplantation, and brentuximab vedotin exposure varied. This material consisted of peripheral blood mononuclear cells (PBMCs), taken before the fourth cycle of nivolumab. The origin of the receptors is a human donor with classical Hodgkin lymphoma.

The chain has TRBV5-6 and TRBJ2-1; 9 bases are shared with TRBD2. Looked up from germline, CDR1 is SGHDT and CDR2 is YYEEEE. The CDR3 extends over 13 amino acids. V gave up 0 bases and J gave up 15 bases; unmatched junction bases: 7. In DNA form, the CDR3 reads TGTGCCAGCAGCTTGGGGGGCGGGAGGGCGCCGTTCTTC. It specifies CASSLGGGRAPFF. Using reference TRBV5-6 and TRBJ2-1 for the parts outside the CDR3, the full variable domain is DAGVTQSPTHLIKTRGQQVTLRCSPKSGHDTVSWYQQALGQGPQFIFQYYEEEERQRGNFPDRFSGHQFPNYSSELNVNALLLGDSALYLCASSLGGGRAPFFGPGTRLTVL.

The V gene is TRBV5-6, the J gene TRBJ2-3; the match to TRBD1 covers 7 bases. This CDR3 has 14 amino acids. Germline values: CDR1 SGHDT, CDR2 YYEEEE. Losses at the gene ends were 0 bases for V and 4 bases for J; bases not matched to a gene: 2. CDR3 sequence reads: CASSLGQGADTQYF. CDR3 bases: TGTGCCAGCAGCTTGGGACAGGGAGCAGATACGCAGTATTTT.

This chain joins TRBV2 and TRBJ1-2, with TRBD1 as a possible D gene (6 bases). Trimming removed 2 bases from V and 8 bases from J, with 18 bases in between. There are 15 residues in the CDR3. Germline V lookup: CDR1 SNHLY, CDR2 FYNNEI. CDR3 sequence: CASSENLTGLGGYTF. The CDR3 DNA sequence: TGTGCCAGCAGTGAAAACTTAACAGGGCTCGGAGGCTACACCTTC.

This chain uses TRBV5-8 with TRBJ2-5; 7 bases agree with TRBD1. Per the germline V gene, CDR1 is SGHTS and CDR2 is YDEGEE. The CDR3 loop spans 15 amino acids. Trimming took 4 bases from V and 2 from J; bases not matched to a gene: 8. CDR3 nucleotides: TGTGCCAGCAGCCCGGACAGGTGGGGACAAGAGACCCAGTACTTC. As protein: CASSPDRWGQETQYF.

This clone appeared once. The rearrangement uses TRBV28 and TRBJ1-5; the D gene is possibly TRBD1 (5 bases). CDR1 is MDHEN, CDR2 SYDVKM, per germline. The germline V and J ends were trimmed by 6 bases and 4 bases, with 7 bases remaining between them. The CDR3 is 12 residues long. The CDR3 protein is CASRGRNQPQHF. The CDR3 nucleotides are TGTGCCAGCAGGGGGCGGAATCAGCCCCAGCATTTT.

The CDR3 nucleotides read TGTGCCAGCGGGGATGGGGACAGGGCCCAAGAGACCCAGTACTTC. The encoded protein is CASGDGDRAQETQYF. The chain combines TRBV11-2 with TRBJ2-5; the match to TRBD1 covers 9 bases. V was clipped by 8 bases and J by 1 base; unmatched bases: 8. In germline, CDR1 is SGHAT, CDR2 FQNNGV. The CDR3 totals 15 residues.

This chain uses TRBV27 with TRBJ2-2, with D perhaps given as TRBD1 or TRBD2 (5 bases each). Between the trimmed V and J ends, which lost 3 bases and 4 bases, there was a span of 12 bases. CDR3 length: 15 residues. The germline gives CDR1 MNHEY, CDR2 SMNVEV (reference sequence). CDR3 in DNA: TGTGCCAGCAGTTTTGGGGGTGCGCTCACCGGGGAGCTGTTTTTT. This translates into CASSFGGALTGELFF.

The rearrangement links TRBV6-5 to TRBJ1-1, with D unresolved. Germline assignment: CDR1 MNHEY and CDR2 SVGAGI. The V end was cut by 5 bases, the J end by 1 base, with 14 bases between. CDR3 size: 15 residues. CDR3 in DNA: TGTGCCAGCAGTGGCCGCCCGACCGCGAACACTGAAGCTTTCTTT. It translates to CASSGRPTANTEAFF.

The rearrangement uses TRBV10-3 and TRBJ2-7; D is undetermined. V lost 3 bases to trimming and J lost 5 bases, with 17 bases between them. The CDR3 length is 15 residues. The germline gives CDR1 ENHRY, CDR2 SYGVKD. In DNA, the CDR3 is TGTGCCATCAGTGACAGTTTTAACCAAGCCGACGAGCAGTACTTC. It codes for CAISDSFNQADEQYF.

The chain employs TRBV5-6 and TRBJ2-7; D uncertain. CDR1 is SGHDT, CDR2 YYEEEE, per germline. Trimming cost V 4 bases and J 4 bases, with 12 bases left between them. This CDR3 contains 13 residues. CDR3 DNA sequence: TGTGCCAGCAGCAGCTGGGGAAGGTACGAGCAGTACTTC. Amino acid sequence: CASSSWGRYEQYF.

The rearrangement links TRBV15 to TRBJ2-7; the D is unclear. Trimming removed 1 base at V and 2 bases at J, with 9 bases between. The CDR3 has 14 residues. CDR1 is LNHNV, CDR2 YYDKDF, per germline (reference sequence). The CDR3 coding sequence is TGTGCCACCAGCAGAGCAGGCCTAGCCTACGAGCAGTACTTC. It encodes CATSRAGLAYEQYF.

This clone was detected only once. The J gene is TRBJ1-2, the V gene TRBV9; 8 bases map to TRBD1. Germline V CDR1 and CDR2: SGDLS, YYNGEE. The CDR3 has 17 amino acids. V shed 4 bases, J shed 3 bases, and the junction held 14 bases outside the gene matches. The CDR3 reads CASSPTSTGEGHYGYTF. The CDR3 nucleotides read TGTGCCAGCAGCCCTACCTCGACAGGGGAAGGGCACTATGGCTACACCTTC. Combining the CDR3 with reference TRBV9 and TRBJ1-2 gives the whole variable domain DSGVTQTPKHLITATGQRVTLRCSPRSGDLSVYWYQQSLDQGLQFLIQYYNGEERAKGNILERFSAQQFPDLHSELNLSSLELGDSALYFCASSPTSTGEGHYGYTFGSGTRLTVV.

V usage is TRBV28 and J usage is TRBJ1-1; unclear D gene. Trimming stripped 2 bases from V and 1 base from J, with 14 bases between. The germline V gene encodes CDR1 MDHEN and CDR2 SYDVKM. The CDR3 totals 16 residues. CDR3 DNA: TGTGCCAGCAGTTTAGGAGGGTGGCCCAGGAACACTGAAGCTTTCTTT. Encoded protein: CASSLGGWPRNTEAFF.

The chain recombines TRBV11-3 with TRBJ1-3; maybe TRBD1 (5 bases). CDR3 length: 14 amino acids. Looked up from germline, CDR1 is SGHNT and CDR2 is YENEEA. V was shortened by 6 bases and J by 1 base, with 10 bases between the two germline ends. Written as DNA, the CDR3 is TGTGCCAGCAGTTCCGGGACTTCTGGAAACACCATATATTTT. It specifies CASSSGTSGNTIYF. The full variable domain, completed using reference TRBV11-3 and TRBJ1-3, is EAGVVQSPRYKIIEKKQPVAFWCNPISGHNTLYWYLQNLGQGPELLIRYENEEAVDDSQLPKDRFSAERLKGVDSTLKIQPAELGDSAVYLCASSSGTSGNTIYFGEGSWLTVV.

The chain carries TRBV7-6 and TRBJ2-5, with 9 bases fitting TRBD1. TRBJ2-7 matches the DNA end more closely, so the J call is doubtful. Looked up from germline, CDR1 is SGHVS and CDR2 is FNYEAQ. The CDR3 sequence is 13 residues long. The CDR3, as DNA: TGTGCCAGCAGCCCGGACAGGGGCTACGAGCAGTACTTC. It codes for CASSPDRGYEQYF.

V is TRBV2 and J is TRBJ2-5; D is possibly TRBD1 or TRBD2 (6 bases each). The CDR3 consists of 12 residues. The V gene lost 11 bases and the J gene lost 4 bases, with 14 bases spanning the gap. Germline values: CDR1 SNHLY, CDR2 FYNNEI. The CDR3 protein is CAGPRGRETQYF. CDR3 DNA: TGTGCCGGTCCTCGGGGGCGAGAGACCCAGTACTTC.

This clone was seen a handful of times. V usage is TRBV5-1 and J usage is TRBJ2-4; tentatively, D is TRBD2 (5 bases). CDR1 is SGHRS and CDR2 is YFSETQ in the germline V gene. The germline V and J ends were trimmed by 2 bases and 0 bases, with 15 bases remaining between them. The CDR3 contains 17 residues. The CDR3 is CASSFRGPQLAKNIQYF. Written as DNA, the CDR3 is TGCGCCAGCAGCTTCCGAGGGCCCCAGCTAGCCAAAAACATTCAGTACTTC. Filled out from reference TRBV5-1 and TRBJ2-4, the complete variable domain reads KAGVTQTPRYLIKTRGQQVTLSCSPISGHRSVSWYQQTPGQGLQFLFEYFSETQRNKGNFPGRFSGRQFSNSRSEMNVSTLELGDSALYLCASSFRGPQLAKNIQYFGAGTRLSVL.

The chain uses TRBV7-9 and TRBJ2-7; 10 nucleotides match TRBD2. The V and J ends lost 2 bases and 0 bases, in that order; junction bases with no gene match: 1. Germline CDR1 is SEHNR and CDR2 is FQNEAQ (reference sequence). This CDR3 comprises 15 residues. CDR3 bases: TGTGCCAGCAGCTTACTAGCGGGAGTCTCCTACGAGCAGTACTTC. Translating it yields CASSLLAGVSYEQYF.

The V gene is TRBV19, the J gene TRBJ1-1; D is undetermined. The CDR3 spans 14 residues. V was cut by 6 bases and J by 5 bases, with 16 bases left in between. Germline V gene data show CDR1 as LNHDA and CDR2 as SQIVND (reference sequence). The CDR3 DNA is TGTGCCAGTAGCCCGGCAGTGGGTGGGACTGAAGCTTTCTTT. This sequence encodes CASSPAVGGTEAFF.

The chain recombines TRBV13 with TRBJ1-1; no reliable D call. Looked up from germline, CDR1 is PRHDT and CDR2 is FYEKMQ (reference sequence). V was shortened by 3 bases and J by 10 bases, with 12 bases between the two germline ends. The CDR3 has 12 residues. The CDR3 sequence is CASSFGVGGAFF. In DNA, the CDR3 is TGTGCCAGCAGCTTTGGGGTCGGAGGAGCTTTCTTT.

CDR3 amino acids: CASSWRGGYNEQFF. The DNA of the CDR3 is TGTGCCAGCAGTTGGAGAGGGGGGTACAATGAGCAGTTCTTC. The chain links TRBV28 to TRBJ2-1, with D perhaps matching TRBD1 or TRBD2 (6 bases each). The V end lost 4 bases, the J end lost 4 bases, and 11 bases lay between the germline ends. This CDR3 has 14 amino acids. Per germline, CDR1 MDHEN and CDR2 SYDVKM.

The rearrangement links TRBV2 to TRBJ2-7; D is unresolved. In germline, CDR1 is SNHLY, CDR2 FYNNEI. The CDR3 runs to 14 residues. The V gene lost 6 bases and the J gene lost 2 bases, with 14 bases spanning the gap. The CDR3: CASRAQPSTYEQYF. The CDR3 DNA reads as TGTGCCAGCAGGGCACAACCGTCGACCTACGAGCAGTACTTC.

This clone was detected many times. The rearrangement links TRBV29-1 to TRBJ1-5; D might be TRBD1 (6 bases). Germline V CDR1 and CDR2: SQVTM, ANQGSEA. Trimming removed 6 bases from V and 3 bases from J, with 12 bases in between. CDR3 length: 13 amino acids. The CDR3 sequence: CSVRDNYNQPQHF. Here the CDR3 DNA reads TGCAGCGTCCGGGACAACTACAATCAGCCCCAGCATTTT.

The chain combines TRBV19 with TRBJ2-3, with D possibly matching TRBD2 (6 bases). Germline CDR1 and CDR2: LNHDA and SQIVND (reference sequence). V was trimmed by 4 bases and J by 6 bases, leaving 11 bases between them. The CDR3 sequence is 13 residues long. The CDR3 here is CASSTGGQDTQYF. The DNA of the CDR3 is TGTGCCAGTAGTACCGGAGGGCAGGATACGCAGTATTTT.

This rearrangement joins TRBV27 to TRBJ2-6, with unresolved D. This CDR3 is built from 14 residues. CDR1 is MNHEY, CDR2 SMNVEV, per germline (reference sequence). Between the trimmed V and J ends, which lost 3 bases and 5 bases, there was a span of 8 bases. The CDR3: CASSLSPRANVLTF. CDR3 nucleotides: TGTGCCAGCAGTTTGTCTCCGCGGGCCAACGTCCTGACTTTC.

A single count supports this clone. The rearrangement uses TRBV6-5 and TRBJ1-5; D not resolved. Germline V CDR1 and CDR2: MNHEY, SVGAGI. Trimming shortened V by 5 bases and J by 4 bases, and 6 bases separated the two germline ends. The CDR3 has 12 residues. The CDR3 DNA reads as TGTGCCAGCAGTCGGGGAAATCAGCCCCAGCATTTT. Its translation is CASSRGNQPQHF.

This chain connects TRBV10-3 to TRBJ1-1, with 7 bases matching TRBD1. Germline V gives CDR1 ENHRY, CDR2 SYGVKD. The CDR3 runs to 13 residues. V lost 0 bases and J lost 7; bases outside the gene matches: 2. The CDR3 DNA reads as TGTGCCATCAGTGAGTCCACAGGGGATGAAGCTTTCTTT. Residues: CAISESTGDEAFF.